This T cell receptor (beta chain) was captured by sequencing in a study of blood T cell repertoires in COVID-19. Study-wide background: The cDNA or gDNA used as material had been derived from T cells, B-cell-depleted T cells, or PBMCs.

Methods used by the authors: Reference gene primer amplification yielded estimated nucleated cell counts. The repertoire was sequenced with immunoSEQ multiplex PCR; TCRdb's copy has only in-frame clones and lacks some. The V and J calls and the clone size are those of that table, but D and trimming were determined from the DNA. In the table there are about 240,000 clones, 70% to 90% of which are singletons. CDR1 SGHRS and CDR2 YFSETQ come from the germline V gene. The CDR3 totals 16 residues. Trimming took off 4 bases at V and 1 base at J, with 17 bases between the two ends. Sequencing used peripheral blood. This clonotype originated in a man aged 50 or older with acute or convalescent COVID-19. The V gene is TRBV5-1, the J gene TRBJ1-2; a weak D match, TRBD1 (5 bases). The CDR3 here is CASSDEAAGFNYGYTF. The CDR3 region has the DNA TGCGCCAGCAGCGACGAGGCGGCAGGGTTTAACTATGGCTACACCTTC. The full variable domain, rest sourced from reference TRBV5-1 and TRBJ1-2, is KAGVTQTPRYLIKTRGQQVTLSCSPISGHRSVSWYQQTPGQGLQFLFEYFSETQRNKGNFPGRFSGRQFSNSRSEMNVSTLELGDSALYLCASSDEAAGFNYGYTFGSGTRLTVV.